A single sample gave rise to the 9 T cell receptor beta chains below, sequenced in a study of T cell repertoires in ileal Crohn's disease. Generated by immunoSEQ multiplex PCR, the TCRdb table keeps only in-frame clones and is missing some. The data contain more than 2,500 clones, less than 95% of them singletons. Lamina propria lymphocytes from surgical specimens were isolated on a density gradient before sorting. Material: CD4+ T cells sorted from the ileum. The receptor set was obtained from an adult with Crohn's disease.

The rearrangement joins TRBV2 to TRBJ2-7, with D perhaps matching TRBD1 (5 bases). V was cut by 5 bases and J by 3 bases, with 8 bases left in between. The CDR3 sequence is 12 residues long. Looked up from germline, CDR1 is SNHLY and CDR2 is FYNNEI. The CDR3 DNA follows: TGTGCCAGCAGTCGGACAATCTACGAGCAGTACTTC. This translates into CASSRTIYEQYF.

The chain uses TRBV19 and TRBJ1-5, with 8 bases lining up with TRBD1. Losses at the gene ends were 8 bases for V and 5 bases for J; bases not matched to a gene: 5. The CDR3 has 13 amino acids. From germline, CDR1 is LNHDA and CDR2 SQIVND (reference sequence). CDR3 protein: CASAPGQDQPQHF. The CDR3 DNA follows: TGTGCCAGTGCCCCGGGACAGGATCAGCCCCAGCATTTT.

The chain recombines TRBV4-2 with TRBJ2-7; TRBD1 is a possible D gene (6 bases). Trimming left V 8 bases short and J 2 bases short, with 16 bases between. Germline V gene data show CDR1 as LGHNA and CDR2 as YNFKEQ. The CDR3 consists of 14 residues. The CDR3 coding sequence is TGTGCCAGCGCTCCGACAGGTCGCGCCTACGAGCAGTACTTC. Encoded protein: CASAPTGRAYEQYF.

The chain has TRBV18 and TRBJ2-7, with TRBD2 matching 12 bases. The CDR3 spans 14 residues. V lost 8 bases, J lost 6 bases, and 8 bases stayed unmatched. CDR1 KGHSH and CDR2 LQKENI come from the germline V gene. CDR3 sequence (DNA): TGTGCCAGCCTGAGACTAGCGGGAGCCCCCGAGCAGTACTTC. Protein: CASLRLAGAPEQYF.

V usage is TRBV12-5 and J usage is TRBJ2-4; D is perhaps TRBD1 (6 bases). The CDR3 has 15 amino acids. In germline, CDR1 is LGHNT, CDR2 FRNRAP. V was shortened by 2 bases and J by 3 bases, with 11 bases between the two germline ends. CDR3 in DNA: TGTGCTAGTGGTTTGACAGGGCTTGACAAAAACATTCAGTACTTC. It translates to CASGLTGLDKNIQYF. The full variable domain, in which reference TRBV12-5 and TRBJ2-4 provide the parts outside the CDR3, is DARVTQTPRHKVTEMGQEVTMRCQPILGHNTVFWYRQTMMQGLELLAYFRNRAPLDDSGMPKDRFSAEMPDATLATLKIQPSEPRDSAVYFCASGLTGLDKNIQYFGAGTRLSVL.

Written as DNA, the CDR3 is TGTGCCAGCAGCTATGGACAGGGGGGAACAGATACGCAGTATTTT. This encodes CASSYGQGGTDTQYF. This chain uses TRBV7-2 with TRBJ2-3, with TRBD1 matching 10 bases. The V gene's germline CDR1 is SGHTA and CDR2 FQGNSA. The CDR3 is made up of 15 amino acids. The junction had 4 bases not matched to a gene; V was cut back by 4 bases and J by 3 bases.

The chain has TRBV7-2 and TRBJ1-4; D perhaps matches TRBD1 (6 bases). V dropped 5 bases and J dropped 4 bases, with 8 bases sitting between them. The length of the CDR3 is 13 residues. CDR1 and CDR2 (germline): SGHTA, FQGNSA. In DNA, the CDR3 is TGTGCCAGCAGCGGGGGCCTTAATGAAAAACTGTTTTTT. It codes for CASSGGLNEKLFF. Combining the CDR3 with reference TRBV7-2 and TRBJ1-4 gives the whole variable domain GAGVSQSPSNKVTEKGKDVELRCDPISGHTALYWYRQSLGQGLEFLIYFQGNSAPDKSGLPSDRFSAERTGGSVSTLTIQRTQQEDSAVYLCASSGGLNEKLFFGSGTQLSVL.

This clone has only one observation. V is TRBV7-2 and J is TRBJ2-5, with a tentative D call TRBD1 (6 bases). CDR3 length: 13 residues. Trimming shortened V by 3 bases and J by 5 bases, and 10 bases separated the two germline ends. CDR1 is SGHTA, CDR2 FQGNSA, per germline. The CDR3 coding sequence is TGTGCCAGCAGCTTGCAGGGGCGGGAGACCCAGTACTTC. Protein product: CASSLQGRETQYF.

V usage is TRBV15 and J usage is TRBJ2-7, with D unclear. The germline V gene encodes CDR1 LNHNV and CDR2 YYDKDF (reference sequence). This CDR3 has 16 residues. Trimming left V 3 bases short and J 4 bases short, with 19 bases between. The CDR3 DNA reads as TGTGCCACCAGCAGGGAGATCCTGCTAGGCCCTTACGAGCAGTACTTC. This gives the protein CATSREILLGPYEQYF.